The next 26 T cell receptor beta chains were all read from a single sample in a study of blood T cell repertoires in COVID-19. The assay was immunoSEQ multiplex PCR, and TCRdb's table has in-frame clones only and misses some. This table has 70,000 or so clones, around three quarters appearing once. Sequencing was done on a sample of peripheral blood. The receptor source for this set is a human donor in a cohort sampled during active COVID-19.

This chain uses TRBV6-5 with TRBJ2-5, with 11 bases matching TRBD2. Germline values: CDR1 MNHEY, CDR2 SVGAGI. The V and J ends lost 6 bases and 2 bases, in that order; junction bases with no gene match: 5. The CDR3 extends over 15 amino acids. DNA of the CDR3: TGTGCCAGCAGACCCGGGACTAGCGGTCAAGAGACCCAGTACTTC. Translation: CASRPGTSGQETQYF.

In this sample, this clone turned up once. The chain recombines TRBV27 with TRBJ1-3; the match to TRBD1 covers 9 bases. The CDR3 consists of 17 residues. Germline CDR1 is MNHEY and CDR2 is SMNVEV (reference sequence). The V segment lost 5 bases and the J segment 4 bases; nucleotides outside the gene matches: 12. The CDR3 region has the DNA TGTGCCAGCAGTCGTCTTGAACAGGGGGCAGGAGGAAACACCATATATTTT. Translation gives CASSRLEQGAGGNTIYF.

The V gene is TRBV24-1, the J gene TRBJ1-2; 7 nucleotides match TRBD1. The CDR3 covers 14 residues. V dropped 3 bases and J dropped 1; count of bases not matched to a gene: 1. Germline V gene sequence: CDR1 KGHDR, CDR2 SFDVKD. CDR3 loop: CATSDNRGNYGYTF. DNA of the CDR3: TGTGCCACCAGTGATAACAGGGGTAACTATGGCTACACCTTC.

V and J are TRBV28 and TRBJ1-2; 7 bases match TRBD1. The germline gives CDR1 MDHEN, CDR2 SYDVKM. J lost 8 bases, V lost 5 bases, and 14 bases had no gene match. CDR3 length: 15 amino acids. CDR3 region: CASSLQGGPLTGYTF. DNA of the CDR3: TGTGCCAGCAGTCTCCAAGGGGGCCCCCTAACGGGCTACACCTTC.

The CDR3 here is CASSSAGTGGRVEQYF. As DNA, the CDR3 is TGCGCCAGCAGCTCGGCTGGGACAGGGGGCCGGGTCGAGCAGTACTTC. This chain links TRBV5-1 with TRBJ2-7, with 12 bases that match TRBD1. Germline V gene data show CDR1 as SGHRS and CDR2 as YFSETQ. Trimming at V came to 3 bases and at J to 6 bases, leaving 10 bases not matched to a gene. This CDR3 is 16 amino acids long.

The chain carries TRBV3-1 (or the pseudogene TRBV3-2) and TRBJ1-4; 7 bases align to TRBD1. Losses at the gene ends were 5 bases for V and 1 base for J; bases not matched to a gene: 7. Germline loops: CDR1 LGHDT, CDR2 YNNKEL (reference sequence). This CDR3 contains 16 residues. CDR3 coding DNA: TGTGCCAGCAGCTCTGGACAGGCGCTAACTAATGAAAAACTGTTTTTT. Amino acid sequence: CASSSGQALTNEKLFF.

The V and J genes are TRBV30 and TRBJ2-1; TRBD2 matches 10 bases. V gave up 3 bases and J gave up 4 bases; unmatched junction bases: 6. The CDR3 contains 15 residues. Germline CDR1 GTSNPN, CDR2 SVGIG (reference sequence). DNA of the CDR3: TGTGCCTGGAGCCCCAATAGCGGGGGGTACAATGAGCAGTTCTTC. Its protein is CAWSPNSGGYNEQFF.

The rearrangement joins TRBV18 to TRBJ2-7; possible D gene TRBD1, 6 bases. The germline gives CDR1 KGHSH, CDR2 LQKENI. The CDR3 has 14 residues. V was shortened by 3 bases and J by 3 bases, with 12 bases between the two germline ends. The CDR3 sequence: CASSPPGQYYEQYF. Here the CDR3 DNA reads TGTGCCAGCTCACCGCCGGGACAATACTACGAGCAGTACTTC. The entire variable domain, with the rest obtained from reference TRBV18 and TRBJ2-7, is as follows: NAGVMQNPRHLVRRRGQEARLRCSPMKGHSHVYWYRQLPEEGLKFMVYLQKENIIDESGMPKERFSAEFPKEGPSILRIQQVVRGDSAAYFCASSPPGQYYEQYFGPGTRLTVT.

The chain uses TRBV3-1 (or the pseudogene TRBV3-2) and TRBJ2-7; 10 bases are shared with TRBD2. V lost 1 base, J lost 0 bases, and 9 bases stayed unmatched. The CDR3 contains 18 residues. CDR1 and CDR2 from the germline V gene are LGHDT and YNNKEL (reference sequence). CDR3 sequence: CASSQAPITSGISYEQYF. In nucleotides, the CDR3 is TGTGCCAGCAGCCAAGCCCCAATTACTAGCGGGATCTCCTACGAGCAGTACTTC.

For the CDR3, the DNA is TGTGCCAGCAAAACGCAGGGCTACTATGGCTACACCTTC. Translation: CASKTQGYYGYTF. The chain carries TRBV6-5 and TRBJ1-2, with D possibly matching TRBD1 (5 bases). Germline V CDR1 and CDR2: MNHEY, SVGAGI. The CDR3 extends over 13 amino acids. V lost 7 bases to trimming and J lost 3 bases, with 12 bases between them.

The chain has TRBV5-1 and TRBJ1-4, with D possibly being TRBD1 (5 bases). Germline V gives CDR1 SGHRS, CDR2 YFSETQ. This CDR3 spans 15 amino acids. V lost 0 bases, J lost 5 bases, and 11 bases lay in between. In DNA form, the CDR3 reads TGCGCCAGCAGCTTGGCCTGGGGGAGGAATGAAAAACTGTTTTTT. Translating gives CASSLAWGRNEKLFF.

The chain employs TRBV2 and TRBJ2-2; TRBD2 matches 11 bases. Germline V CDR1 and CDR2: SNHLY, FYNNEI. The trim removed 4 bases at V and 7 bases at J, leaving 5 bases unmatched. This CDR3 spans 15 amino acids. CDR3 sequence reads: CASSGYSGRGGELFF. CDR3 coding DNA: TGTGCCAGCAGTGGCTATAGCGGGAGGGGCGGGGAGCTGTTTTTT.

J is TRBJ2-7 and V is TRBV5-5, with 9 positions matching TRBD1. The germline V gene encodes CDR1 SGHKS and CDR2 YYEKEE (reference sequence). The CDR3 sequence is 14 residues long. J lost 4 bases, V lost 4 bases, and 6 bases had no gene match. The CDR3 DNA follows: TGTGCCAGCAGCACCGGACAGGGGATGTACGAGCAGTACTTC. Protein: CASSTGQGMYEQYF.

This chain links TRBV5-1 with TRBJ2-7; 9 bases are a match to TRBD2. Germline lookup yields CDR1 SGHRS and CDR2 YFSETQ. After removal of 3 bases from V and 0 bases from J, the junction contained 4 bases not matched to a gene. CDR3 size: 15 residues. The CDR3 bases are TGCGCCAGCAGCTGGGGGACTAGCCTCTCCTACGAGCAGTACTTC. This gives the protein CASSWGTSLSYEQYF.

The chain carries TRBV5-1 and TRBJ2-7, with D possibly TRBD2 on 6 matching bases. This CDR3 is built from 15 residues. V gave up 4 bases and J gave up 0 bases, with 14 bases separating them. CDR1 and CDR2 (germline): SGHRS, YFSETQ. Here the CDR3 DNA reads TGCGCCAGCAGCCCCGCTGGCGGGACCTCCTACGAGCAGTACTTC. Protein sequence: CASSPAGGTSYEQYF. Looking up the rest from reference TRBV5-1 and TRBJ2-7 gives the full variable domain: KAGVTQTPRYLIKTRGQQVTLSCSPISGHRSVSWYQQTPGQGLQFLFEYFSETQRNKGNFPGRFSGRQFSNSRSEMNVSTLELGDSALYLCASSPAGGTSYEQYFGPGTRLTVT.

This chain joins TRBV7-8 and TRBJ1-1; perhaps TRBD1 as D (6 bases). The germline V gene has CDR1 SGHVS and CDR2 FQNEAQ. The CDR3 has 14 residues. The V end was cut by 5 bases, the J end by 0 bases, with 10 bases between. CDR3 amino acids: CASSLQGLNTEAFF. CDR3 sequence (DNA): TGTGCCAGCAGCCTCCAGGGGTTGAACACTGAAGCTTTCTTT. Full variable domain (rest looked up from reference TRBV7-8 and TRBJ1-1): GAGVSQSPRYKVAKRGQDVALRCDPISGHVSLFWYQQALGQGPEFLTYFQNEAQLDKSGLPSDRFFAERPEGSVSTLKIQRTQQEDSAVYLCASSLQGLNTEAFFGQGTRLTVV.

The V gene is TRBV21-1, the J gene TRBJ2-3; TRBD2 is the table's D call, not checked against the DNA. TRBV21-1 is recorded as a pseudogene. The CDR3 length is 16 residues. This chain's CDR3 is CASSKAVAGLTDTQYF. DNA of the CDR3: TGTGCCAGCAGCAAAGCGGTAGCGGGACTCACAGATACGCAGTATTTT.

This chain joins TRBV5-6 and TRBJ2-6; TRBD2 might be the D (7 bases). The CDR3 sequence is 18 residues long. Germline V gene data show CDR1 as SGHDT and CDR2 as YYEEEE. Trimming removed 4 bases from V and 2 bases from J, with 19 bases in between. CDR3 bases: TGTGCCAGCAGCCAACCAGGGACGGGGGGCGCTGGGGCCAACGTCCTGACTTTC. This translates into CASSQPGTGGAGANVLTF.

The CDR3 DNA follows: TGTGCCAGCAGCTCCTCGACAGGGGCCCAGGACACTGAAGCTTTCTTT. Amino acid sequence: CASSSSTGAQDTEAFF. V gene TRBV5-4 combines with J gene TRBJ1-1; 8 bases are a match to TRBD1. Per the germline V gene, CDR1 is SGHNT and CDR2 is YYREEE (reference sequence). V shed 3 bases and J 3 bases; nucleotides not matched to a gene: 10. CDR3 length equals 16 residues.

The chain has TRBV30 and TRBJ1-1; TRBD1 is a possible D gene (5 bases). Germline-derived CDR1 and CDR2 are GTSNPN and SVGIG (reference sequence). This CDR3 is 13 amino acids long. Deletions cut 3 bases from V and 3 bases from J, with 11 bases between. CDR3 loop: CAWRMGGDTEAFF. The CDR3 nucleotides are TGTGCCTGGAGGATGGGGGGGGACACTGAAGCTTTCTTT.

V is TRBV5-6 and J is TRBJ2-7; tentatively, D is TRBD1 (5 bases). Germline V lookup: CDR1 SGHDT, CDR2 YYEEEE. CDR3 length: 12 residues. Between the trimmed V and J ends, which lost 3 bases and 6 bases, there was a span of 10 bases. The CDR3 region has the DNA TGTGCCAGCAGCTCCCGAAGGGGCGAGCAGTACTTC. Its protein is CASSSRRGEQYF.

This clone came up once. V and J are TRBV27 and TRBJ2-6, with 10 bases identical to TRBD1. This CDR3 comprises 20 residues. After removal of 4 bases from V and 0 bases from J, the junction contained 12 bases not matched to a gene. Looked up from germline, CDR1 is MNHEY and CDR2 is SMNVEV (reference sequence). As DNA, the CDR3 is TGTGCCAGCAGTTCCCCCCGGCGGACAGGGGGGAGCTCTGGGGCCAACGTCCTGACTTTC. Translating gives CASSSPRRTGGSSGANVLTF.

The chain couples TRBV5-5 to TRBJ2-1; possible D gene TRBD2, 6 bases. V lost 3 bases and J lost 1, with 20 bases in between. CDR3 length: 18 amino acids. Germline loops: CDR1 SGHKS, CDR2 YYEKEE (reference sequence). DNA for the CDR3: TGTGCCAGCAGCTCCCCCGGGACGAGGCTAGCGTCCTACAATGAGCAGTTCTTC. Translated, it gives CASSSPGTRLASYNEQFF.

The CDR3 nucleotides are TGTGCCAGCAGCCAAGGGGCGCTCTACGAGCAGTACTTC. Translating gives CASSQGALYEQYF. This sequence joins TRBV3-1 (or the pseudogene TRBV3-2) and TRBJ2-7; D is unresolved. The CDR3 extends over 13 amino acids. With 1 base removed from V and 3 bases from J, the gap between germline ends came to 7 bases. Per germline, CDR1 LGHDT and CDR2 YNNKEL (reference sequence).

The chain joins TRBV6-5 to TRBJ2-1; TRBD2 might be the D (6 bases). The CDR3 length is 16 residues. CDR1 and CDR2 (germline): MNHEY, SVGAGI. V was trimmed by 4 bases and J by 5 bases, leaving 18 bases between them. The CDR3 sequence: CASSSPWERADNEQFF. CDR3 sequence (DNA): TGTGCCAGCAGTTCCCCCTGGGAGCGGGCAGACAATGAGCAGTTCTTC.

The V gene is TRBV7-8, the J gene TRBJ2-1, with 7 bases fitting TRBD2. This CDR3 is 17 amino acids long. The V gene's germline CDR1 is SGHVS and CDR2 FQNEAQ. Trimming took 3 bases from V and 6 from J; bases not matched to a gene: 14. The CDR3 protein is CASSLGGPAGEANEQFF. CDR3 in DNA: TGTGCCAGCAGCTTGGGTGGCCCGGCGGGAGAGGCCAATGAGCAGTTCTTC.